Here is one TCR beta chain with its context. Its target antigen remains unknown. There are no base qualities to consult, and no much larger clone falls within one base. From the cysteine up to the phenylalanine, the CDR3 has a length of 15 residues. Only CDR3 DNA remains: 45 bases, in frame from the first base. Compared with germline, V lacks 6 bases and J lacks 6 bases; bases without a gene match: 13. The germline V gene encodes CDR1 DFQATT and CDR2 SNEGSKA (reference sequence). The sample's treatment or condition label is to be understood as: allogeneic hematopoietic cell transplantation with graft depleted of TCRalphabeta T cells and CD19 B cells. The transplant recipients were children given TCRalphabeta/CD19-depleted allogeneic hematopoietic cell grafts. To prepare the library, PCR was applied. Instrument used: Illumina HiSeq 2500. Molecular barcoding was employed in the preparation of TCR libraries, with unique molecular identifiers being used to normalize TCRbeta repertoire quantification. TCRdb trimmed public reads at Q25 via fastp, called clones via MiXCR and kept in-frame beta chains. CDR3 protein sequences are deduplicated, and each keeps its most common genes and DNA. Recorded for this sample are around 960,000 distinct CDR3 sequences; about 29% of them occurred a single time. Roughly 28% of the sample is in the top ten clones.

This sample is drawn from a study of T-cell reconstitution after alpha-beta-depleted transplantation in children (TCRdb year 2016). Study-wide context: Using TCR repertoire profiling, the study quantitatively followed how T-cell immune reconstitution unfolded in children after TCRalphabeta/CD19-depleted allogeneic hematopoietic cell transplantation.

Beyond this particular receptor, the publication reports: About two months after transplant, the apparently early recovery of alphabetaT-cell counts reportedly depended on just several hundred clones that had expanded rapidly and came from non-depleted graft cells. In some patients, the high TCRbeta diversity seen at day 60 was put down to recipient T cells and intrathymic progenitors that had survived conditioning. Over subsequent months, a decline in hyperexpanded clone frequencies was noted, and after one year, T-cell counts and TCRbeta diversity were mostly ascribed to newly produced T cells.

The clonotype originates from a boy younger than two who had a stem cell transplant for SCID, so the T cells may come from the graft donor. Here the chain combines TRBV20-1 and TRBJ2-1, and 8 junction bases match TRBD1. The specimen was PBMCs, mostly from graft donor cells, collected 360 days after TCRalphabeta/CD19-depleted stem cell transplant. Here the CDR3 is given as CSARGPRGHSNEQFF. The bases read TGCAGTGCCCGAGGCCCCAGGGGGCATAGCAATGAGCAGTTCTTC.